There are a few counts of the clone carrying this T cell receptor beta chain. What it binds is not known. Germline-derived CDR1 and CDR2 are MGHRA and YSYEKL. V was clipped by 3 bases and J by 2 bases, with 12 bases between them. There are 15 residues in the CDR3. This entry comes from a study of cytomegalovirus exposure and HLA in healthy donors. Study conclusions and caveats: The classifier reportedly diagnosed cytomegalovirus status with high specificity and sensitivity. Per a prior analysis, the majority of TCR beta V segments were productive roughly 87% or roughly 30% of the time.

With 60 Vbeta and 13 Jbeta primers, the PCR was carried out. As handled by the study authors: Counted up in a later analysis, unique TCR beta chains came to about 83 million, with some 9.9 million shared. The method was immunoSEQ multiplex PCR; TCRdb's version includes in-frame clones alone and lacks a portion of them. V, J and clone size are taken as reported in that table, and D and trimming were inferred from the DNA itself. The repertoire holds under 200,000 clones, approximately 80% seen once, with roughly 13% in the top ten. What was sequenced was PBMCs. V gene TRBV4-1 combines with J gene TRBJ2-3, with D possibly TRBD2 on 6 matching bases. The clonotype was recovered from a woman aged 50 to 60 in good health and CMV-seronegative. CDR3 sequence reads: CASSHGGDLTDTQYF. The CDR3 DNA is TGCGCCAGCAGCCACGGCGGGGACCTCACAGATACGCAGTATTTT.